This T cell receptor beta chain was documented in a study of T cells after yellow fever vaccination. Study-wide results and caveats: Just a small share of clonotypes turned up in the CD4 compartment as well as the CD8 compartment. Contaminating bulk clonotypes could be abundant in FACS-sorted repertoires.

This clonotype was seen ten or more times. What it binds is unknown. CDR3 length: 16 residues. Germline CDR1 reads KGHSH; CDR2 reads LQKENI. V was pared by 3 bases and J by 7 bases, with 16 bases between. Each CDR3 protein gets one entry after TCRdb re-called the 5' RACE reads with MiXCR. The sample records fewer than 350,000 distinct CDR3 sequences, around 3.6% being singletons. The sequencing used PBMCs, collected on the day of the yellow fever booster vaccination. This chain uses TRBV18 with TRBJ1-6; D remains ambiguous. The TCR sequence derives from a man between 18 and 29 years old who received the YFV17D yellow fever vaccine. The CDR3 loop reads CASSPFPGPRNSPLHF. For the CDR3, the DNA is TGTGCCAGCTCACCTTTTCCTGGACCGAGAAATTCACCCCTCCACTTT.